The 21 T cell receptor beta chains below all came from one sample that was sequenced in a study of cytomegalovirus exposure and HLA in healthy donors. The study ran its PCR with 60 Vbeta and 13 Jbeta primers. Method: immunoSEQ multiplex PCR; TCRdb's copy keeps in-frame clones and lacks some. Of about 100,000 clones in the sample, roughly 80% are singletons; the top ten hold 2.7%. The sample taken for sequencing was PBMCs. All receptors derive from a young man in good health and CMV-seropositive.

This clone was detected only once. The chain is built from TRBV29-1 and TRBJ2-7; 7 nucleotides align to TRBD2. Germline trimming cut 6 bases from V and 0 bases from J; bases unmatched to any gene: 11. The CDR3 is made up of 15 amino acids. Germline CDR1 is SQVTM and CDR2 is ANQGSEA. CDR3: CSVVLAGRSSYEQYF. The CDR3 coding sequence is TGCAGCGTAGTATTAGCGGGCCGGAGCTCCTACGAGCAGTACTTC.

This clone appeared once. V gene TRBV15 combines with J gene TRBJ1-1; TRBD1 matches 8 bases. Losses at the gene ends were 7 bases for V and 1 base for J; bases not matched to a gene: 5. The CDR3 is 14 residues long. CDR1 is LNHNV and CDR2 is YYDKDF in the germline V gene (reference sequence). The CDR3 DNA sequence: TGTGCCACCACCCTCGGACAGGGGAACACTGAAGCTTTCTTT. Translation: CATTLGQGNTEAFF.

Turning to this clone: A read error may account for a junction end that differs from germline. The chain carries TRBV2 and TRBJ2-3; D ambiguous. The CDR3 runs to 12 residues. CDR1 and CDR2 from the germline V gene are SNHLY and FYNNEI. The CDR3 region is CASSDSRRSDPF. The CDR3 DNA follows: TGTGCCAGCAGTGACTCTAGAAGGTCAGACCCTTTT.

The genes are TRBV11-2 and TRBJ1-1; no firm D call. Looked up from germline, CDR1 is SGHAT and CDR2 is FQNNGV. V lost 0 bases and J lost 4, with 3 bases in between. This CDR3 is built from 12 residues. The CDR3 coding sequence is TGTGCCAGCAGCTTAGACTTCACTGAAGCTTTCTTT. Amino acids: CASSLDFTEAFF. The variable domain in full, completed from reference TRBV11-2 and TRBJ1-1, reads EAGVAQSPRYKIIEKRQSVAFWCNPISGHATLYWYQQILGQGPKLLIQFQNNGVVDDSQLPKDRFSAERLKGVDSTLKIQPAKLEDSAVYLCASSLDFTEAFFGQGTRLTVV.

This sequence joins TRBV5-5 and TRBJ1-5; no reliable D call. V lost 3 bases and J 4 bases, leaving 11 bases between the germline ends. Germline CDR1 and CDR2: SGHKS and YYEKEE (reference sequence). The CDR3 is 14 amino acids. CDR3 amino acids: CASSSGSANQPQHF. The CDR3 DNA sequence: TGTGCCAGCAGCTCGGGATCCGCGAATCAGCCCCAGCATTTT.

This clone was recorded once. The chain recombines TRBV5-6 with TRBJ2-1; D is perhaps TRBD2 (6 bases). The CDR3 extends over 12 amino acids. V dropped 9 bases and J dropped 9 bases, with 16 bases sitting between them. The V gene's germline CDR1 is SGHDT and CDR2 YYEEEE. CDR3 loop: CATRIGGVEQFF. CDR3 DNA sequence: TGTGCCACCCGGATCGGCGGGGTTGAGCAGTTCTTC.

CDR3 DNA sequence: TGTGCCAGCAGTGAAGAGTTAAGCCCCTACTATGGCTACACCTTC. It translates to CASSEELSPYYGYTF. The gene calls are TRBV2 and TRBJ1-2; D remains ambiguous. From germline, CDR1 is SNHLY and CDR2 FYNNEI. The CDR3 has 15 residues. V lost 1 base, J lost 3 bases, and 12 bases lay in between.

The chain couples TRBV30 to TRBJ1-5; tentative D call: TRBD1 (5 bases). The CDR3 is 12 amino acids. V lost 2 bases and J lost 7, with 9 bases in between. CDR1 GTSNPN and CDR2 SVGIG come from the germline V gene (reference sequence). CDR3 amino acids: CAWSPGGQPQHF. CDR3 bases: TGTGCCTGGAGTCCCGGGGGGCAGCCCCAGCATTTT.

This rearrangement joins TRBV30 to TRBJ1-1, with 8 nucleotides matching TRBD1. The CDR3 runs to 12 residues. The junction had 3 bases not matched to a gene; V was cut back by 4 bases and J by 5 bases. CDR1 is GTSNPN and CDR2 is SVGIG in the germline V gene (reference sequence). This chain's CDR3 is CAWINRGTEAFF. CDR3 nucleotides: TGTGCCTGGATTAACAGGGGGACTGAAGCTTTCTTT.

The chain uses TRBV9 and TRBJ1-2; no clear D gene. This CDR3 has 15 residues. Germline V gene lookup returns CDR1 SGDLS and CDR2 YYNGEE. Trimming took off 4 bases at V and 4 bases at J, with 17 bases between the two ends. The CDR3 region is CASSLSGQASYGYTF. The CDR3 nucleotides are TGTGCCAGCAGCTTATCCGGCCAGGCAAGCTATGGCTACACCTTC. The whole variable domain, filled in from reference TRBV9 and TRBJ1-2, reads DSGVTQTPKHLITATGQRVTLRCSPRSGDLSVYWYQQSLDQGLQFLIQYYNGEERAKGNILERFSAQQFPDLHSELNLSSLELGDSALYFCASSLSGQASYGYTFGSGTRLTVV.

V and J are TRBV5-1 and TRBJ2-5; D remains ambiguous. The CDR3 runs 12 residues. With 5 bases removed from V and 4 bases from J, the gap between germline ends came to 9 bases. CDR1 and CDR2 (germline): SGHRS, YFSETQ. The CDR3 DNA reads as TGCGCCAGCAGATCGGGTGCAGAGACCCAGTACTTC. Residues: CASRSGAETQYF.

The genes are TRBV19 and TRBJ2-7; a possible D gene is TRBD2 (6 bases). CDR1 is LNHDA, CDR2 SQIVND, per germline (reference sequence). The CDR3 has 13 residues. V lost 3 bases and J lost 6, with 12 bases in between. Here the CDR3 reads CASSIRGFSEQYF. The CDR3 nucleotides read TGTGCCAGTAGTATTCGGGGGTTTAGCGAGCAGTACTTC.

The chain carries TRBV15 and TRBJ2-3, with 11 bases matching TRBD2. Per germline, CDR1 LNHNV and CDR2 YYDKDF (reference sequence). CDR3 length equals 15 residues. V shed 0 bases and J 4 bases; nucleotides not matched to a gene: 0. The CDR3 DNA reads as TGTGCCACCAGCAGAGATAGCGGGGGGGCAGATACGCAGTATTTT. Protein sequence: CATSRDSGGADTQYF. Using reference TRBV15 and TRBJ2-3 for the parts outside the CDR3, the full variable domain is DAMVIQNPRYQVTQFGKPVTLSCSQTLNHNVMYWYQQKSSQAPKLLFHYYDKDFNNEADTPDNFQSRRPNTSFCFLDIRSPGLGDTAMYLCATSRDSGGADTQYFGPGTRLTVL.

The chain employs TRBV2 and TRBJ2-7; D might be TRBD1 (7 bases). Trimming removed 11 bases at V and 1 base at J, with 12 bases between. Germline V gene sequence: CDR1 SNHLY, CDR2 FYNNEI. The length of the CDR3 is 12 residues. CDR3 residues: CAARGVSYEQYF. Here the CDR3 DNA reads TGTGCCGCCAGGGGGGTGTCCTACGAGCAGTACTTC.

The genes are TRBV5-1 and TRBJ2-2, with TRBD1 matching over 8 bases. Germline-derived CDR1 and CDR2 are SGHRS and YFSETQ. This CDR3 spans 17 amino acids. Germline trimming cut 1 base from V and 3 bases from J; bases unmatched to any gene: 8. CDR3 in DNA: TGCGCCAGCAGCTTGTTGCTCGGGACAGGAGACACCGGGGAGCTGTTTTTT. This translates into CASSLLLGTGDTGELFF.

For this clone: A junction boundary mismatches the germline segment, possibly from a read error. The chain uses TRBV7-7 and TRBJ1-5, with TRBD1 matching 9 bases. The CDR3 covers 13 residues. In germline, CDR1 is SSHAT, CDR2 FNYEAQ (reference sequence). Written as DNA, the CDR3 is TGTGCTAGCAGCCGGGACAGGGACCAGCCCCAGCATTTT. It specifies CASSRDRDQPQHF.

The chain employs TRBV7-7 and TRBJ2-1, with D uncertain. V lost 1 base to trimming and J lost 1 base, with 14 bases between them. The CDR3 consists of 17 residues. Germline V CDR1 and CDR2: SSHAT, FNYEAQ (reference sequence). This CDR3 is CASSLDPYKKSYNEQFF. In DNA form, the CDR3 reads TGTGCCAGCAGCTTAGATCCATACAAGAAATCCTACAATGAGCAGTTCTTC.

The table lists this clone with a few counts. The gene calls are TRBV6-5 and TRBJ2-5; D is perhaps TRBD2 (6 bases). There are 14 residues in the CDR3. With 7 bases removed from V and 5 bases from J, the gap between germline ends came to 17 bases. The germline CDR1 and CDR2 sequences are MNHEY and SVGAGI. The CDR3 sequence is CASTPPGVEETQYF. The CDR3 DNA is TGTGCCAGCACCCCCCCGGGGGTGGAGGAGACCCAGTACTTC.

This chain connects TRBV30 to TRBJ2-7, with 7 bases aligning to TRBD2. Germline values: CDR1 GTSNPN, CDR2 SVGIG (reference sequence). V shed 1 base, J shed 2 bases, and the junction held 2 bases outside the gene matches. The CDR3 is made up of 13 amino acids. This CDR3 is CAWSGSGAYEQYF. The CDR3 nucleotides are TGTGCCTGGAGTGGGAGCGGGGCCTACGAGCAGTACTTC.

This clone showed up just a few times. V is TRBV6-5 and J is TRBJ2-2; 9 bases agree with TRBD2. J lost 1 base, V lost 2 bases, and 2 bases had no gene match. The germline V gene has CDR1 MNHEY and CDR2 SVGAGI. This CDR3 region has 16 residues. CDR3 amino acids: CASSYGRGGNTGELFF. The CDR3 DNA reads as TGTGCCAGCAGTTACGGGCGGGGGGGGAACACCGGGGAGCTGTTTTTT.

V is TRBV2 and J is TRBJ1-4, with TRBD1 identical over 7 bases. This CDR3 has 15 amino acids. The J segment lost 7 bases and the V segment lost 0 bases, leaving 5 bases of the junction unmatched. The V gene's germline CDR1 is SNHLY and CDR2 FYNNEI. CDR3 DNA: TGTGCCAGCAGTGAAGCGCCGACAGGGTTTGAAAAACTGTTTTTT. Its protein product is CASSEAPTGFEKLFF.